The 28 T cell receptor beta chains presented below share a single source sample, sequenced in a study of cytomegalovirus exposure and HLA in healthy donors. The study ran its PCR with 60 Vbeta and 13 Jbeta primers. Some clones are missing from TCRdb's copy, which holds only in-frame ones; the method was immunoSEQ multiplex PCR. The data hold fewer than 140,000 clones, with roughly 74% observed a single time. The sequenced sample was PBMCs. Source of these receptors: a man in his forties in good health and CMV-seronegative.

The V and J genes are TRBV6-1 and TRBJ1-5, with D maybe TRBD1 (6 bases). The CDR3 consists of 15 residues. Per the germline V gene, CDR1 is MNHNS and CDR2 is SASEGT. V dropped 3 bases and J dropped 6 bases, with 15 bases sitting between them. This CDR3 is CASSENRVIGQPQHF. DNA of the CDR3: TGTGCCAGCAGTGAGAACAGGGTAATAGGTCAGCCCCAGCATTTT.

V and J are TRBV6-4 and TRBJ2-2; tentative D call: TRBD2 (5 bases). Trimming left V 5 bases short and J 5 bases short, with 9 bases between. CDR1 and CDR2 (germline): MRHNA, SNTAGT. This CDR3 comprises 13 residues. The CDR3 coding sequence is TGTGCCAGCAGTCGGACTTTTACCGGGGAGCTGTTTTTT. Its translation: CASSRTFTGELFF.

The chain carries TRBV5-1 and TRBJ2-1, with D possibly being TRBD1 (6 bases). This CDR3 spans 14 amino acids. The V and J ends lost 2 bases and 11 bases respectively, with 17 bases between them. The germline V gene encodes CDR1 SGHRS and CDR2 YFSETQ. The CDR3 DNA reads as TGCGCCAGCAGCTTACCGACAGGCTCTTCTAAGCAGTTCTTC. This translates into CASSLPTGSSKQFF.

The V and J genes are TRBV4-2 and TRBJ2-3, with TRBD2 as a possible D gene (6 bases). The V end lost 4 bases, the J end lost 0 bases, and 11 bases lay between the germline ends. CDR1 and CDR2 from the germline V gene are LGHNA and YNFKEQ. The CDR3 sequence is 15 residues long. Written as DNA, the CDR3 is TGTGCCAGCAGCCGCGGGACTCCTAGCACAGATACGCAGTATTTT. Encoded protein: CASSRGTPSTDTQYF.

The chain has TRBV27 and TRBJ1-1, with a tentative D call TRBD1 (5 bases). The V and J ends lost 0 bases and 11 bases respectively, with 13 bases between them. This CDR3 is built from 13 residues. Germline V gives CDR1 MNHEY, CDR2 SMNVEV (reference sequence). CDR3 DNA sequence: TGTGCCAGCAGTTTATCGCCCGCAGGGCGGGCTTTCTTT. This sequence encodes CASSLSPAGRAFF.

The J gene is TRBJ2-7, the V gene TRBV21-1; the table calls TRBD2, which could not be checked here. TRBV21-1 constitutes a pseudogene. CDR3 length equals 14 residues. CDR3 nucleotide sequence: TGTGCCAGCAGCAAAGCTAGAGATCCCTACGAGCAGTACTTC. Translation gives CASSKARDPYEQYF.

V usage is TRBV5-1 and J usage is TRBJ2-1; D is possibly TRBD1 (6 bases). V was clipped by 2 bases and J by 3 bases, with 12 bases between them. Germline V gene sequence: CDR1 SGHRS, CDR2 YFSETQ. The CDR3 loop spans 15 amino acids. In DNA form, the CDR3 reads TGCGCCAGCAGCTTAGCTCCAGGGGACTACAATGAGCAGTTCTTC. The encoded protein is CASSLAPGDYNEQFF.

The rearrangement links TRBV4-2 to TRBJ2-3; 7 bases fit TRBD2. There are 17 residues in the CDR3. In germline, CDR1 is LGHNA, CDR2 YNFKEQ. Trimming at V came to 2 bases and at J to 3 bases, leaving 11 bases not matched to a gene. CDR3 in DNA: TGTGCCAGCAGCCAATCGGGAGCGGGGAGTGGGACAGATACGCAGTATTTT. It is translated as CASSQSGAGSGTDTQYF.

The chain combines TRBV18 with TRBJ2-3; 9 bases are a match to TRBD2. The V gene's germline CDR1 is KGHSH and CDR2 LQKENI. Losses at the gene ends were 1 base for V and 3 bases for J; bases not matched to a gene: 14. CDR3 length equals 19 residues. CDR3 nucleotide sequence: TGTGCCAGCTCACCACTAAGGCGAGGCGGGGGGGCCGTAACAGATACGCAGTATTTT. This encodes CASSPLRRGGGAVTDTQYF.

This chain uses TRBV6-1 with TRBJ2-5; TRBD1 matches 9 bases. The CDR3 consists of 15 residues. Germline V gene data show CDR1 as MNHNS and CDR2 as SASEGT. The V gene end was trimmed by 3 bases and the J gene end by 8 bases; junction bases not matched to a gene: 10. CDR3 residues: CASSESSGTGFTQYF. In DNA form, the CDR3 reads TGTGCCAGCAGTGAGTCCTCCGGGACAGGGTTCACCCAGTACTTC.

This clone was picked up one time. The sample has other DNA sequences that encode this CDR3 too. The chain couples TRBV7-8 to TRBJ1-1; D call uncertain. The V gene's germline CDR1 is SGHVS and CDR2 FQNEAQ. Trimming removed 4 bases at V and 1 base at J, with 10 bases between. The CDR3 runs to 14 residues. The chain's CDR3 is CASSSLTGNTEAFF. The CDR3, as DNA: TGTGCCAGCAGCTCCCTGACGGGGAACACTGAAGCTTTCTTT.

The genes are TRBV18 and TRBJ1-2; 8 bases map to TRBD1. This CDR3 is built from 15 residues. Germline CDR1 KGHSH, CDR2 LQKENI. V shed 4 bases, J shed 4 bases, and the junction held 8 bases outside the gene matches. The CDR3 DNA reads as TGTGCCAGCTCACATGACAGGGGAGAACGCTATGGCTACACCTTC. Amino acids: CASSHDRGERYGYTF.

CDR3 amino acids: CSVEVGGGTDTQYF. The CDR3 DNA follows: TGCAGCGTTGAAGTTGGGGGGGGCACAGATACGCAGTATTTT. This chain uses TRBV29-1 with TRBJ2-3; 7 nucleotides line up with TRBD2. V was clipped by 1 base and J by 1 base; unmatched bases: 2. The CDR3 consists of 14 residues. In germline, CDR1 is SQVTM, CDR2 ANQGSEA.

J is TRBJ2-2 and V is TRBV9; weak D call: TRBD2 (6 bases). Trimming stripped 4 bases from V and 7 bases from J, with 20 bases between. The germline CDR1 and CDR2 sequences are SGDLS and YYNGEE. The CDR3 is 16 amino acids. CDR3 region: CASSSNLAPDGGELFF. As DNA, the CDR3 is TGTGCCAGCAGCTCCAATCTAGCGCCAGACGGCGGGGAGCTGTTTTTT.

This clone was observed a few times. The chain carries TRBV6-1 and TRBJ1-2, with unresolved D. Trimming left V 8 bases short and J 6 bases short, with 19 bases between. CDR1 is MNHNS and CDR2 is SASEGT in the germline V gene. CDR3 length: 14 residues. CDR3 in amino acids: CASARGNPVDGYTF. The CDR3 DNA sequence: TGTGCCAGCGCTCGGGGAAACCCGGTTGATGGCTACACCTTC.

J is TRBJ1-2 and V is TRBV2; 10 bases agree with TRBD1. The trim removed 7 bases at V and 5 bases at J, leaving 10 bases unmatched. The CDR3 loop spans 15 amino acids. The V gene's germline CDR1 is SNHLY and CDR2 FYNNEI. This CDR3 reads CASTGSGDRGYGYTF. In nucleotides, the CDR3 is TGTGCCAGCACCGGATCAGGGGACAGGGGTTATGGCTACACCTTC.

The rearrangement uses TRBV5-6 and TRBJ2-5, with 11 bases fitting TRBD1. After removal of 1 base from V and 5 bases from J, the junction contained 7 bases not matched to a gene. The germline CDR1 and CDR2 sequences are SGHDT and YYEEEE. CDR3 size: 16 residues. The chain's CDR3 is CASSLRTGGGLETQYF. Written as DNA, the CDR3 is TGTGCCAGCAGCTTGAGGACAGGGGGCGGGCTTGAGACCCAGTACTTC.

To note about this clone: The CDR3 does not end in the conserved phenylalanine or tryptophan, so this is likely a read error. The CDR3 region is CASSDSSGGSPLHL. The CDR3 region has the DNA TGTGCCAGCAGTGACTCCTCAGGGGGTTCACCCCTCCACCTT. This chain joins TRBV6-4 and TRBJ1-6, with TRBD1 matching 7 bases. V was pared by 0 bases and J by 9 bases, with 2 bases of the junction left unmatched. The CDR3 is 14 amino acids. Germline CDR1 is MRHNA and CDR2 is SNTAGT.

V and J are TRBV5-4 and TRBJ2-3; D possibly corresponds to TRBD2 (5 bases). The CDR3 consists of 12 residues. Trimming took off 4 bases at V and 6 bases at J, with 9 bases between the two ends. Germline V CDR1 and CDR2: SGHNT, YYREEE (reference sequence). CDR3 residues: CASSALADTQYF. The CDR3 DNA is TGTGCCAGCAGCGCGCTAGCCGATACGCAGTATTTT.

This clone was observed a single time. The chain carries TRBV2 and TRBJ1-1; D is ambiguous. The germline V gene encodes CDR1 SNHLY and CDR2 FYNNEI. This CDR3 comprises 12 residues. Trimming removed 7 bases at V and 8 bases at J, with 14 bases between. CDR3 in amino acids: CASTFFPREAFF. The CDR3 bases are TGTGCCAGCACTTTCTTTCCGAGAGAAGCTTTCTTT.

The rearrangement joins TRBV4-2 to TRBJ2-7; the match to TRBD1 covers 10 bases. V lost 0 bases to trimming and J lost 3 bases; unmatched junction nucleotides: 8. The CDR3 is 17 residues long. Germline-derived CDR1 and CDR2 are LGHNA and YNFKEQ. As DNA, the CDR3 is TGTGCCAGCAGCCAAGATCCGTCCGGACAGGGGGGCTACGAGCAGTACTTC. It encodes CASSQDPSGQGGYEQYF.

This rearrangement joins TRBV25-1 to TRBJ2-1; maybe TRBD1 (5 bases). Germline V gene data show CDR1 as MGHDK and CDR2 as SYGVNS. Trimming took 3 bases from V and 0 from J, leaving 15 bases between them. The CDR3 totals 17 residues. CDR3 sequence: CASSDGAAPSSYNEQFF. For the CDR3, the DNA is TGTGCCAGCAGTGATGGGGCAGCCCCGAGCTCCTACAATGAGCAGTTCTTC.

The CDR3 protein is CATSRERGTGRIYGYTF. The CDR3 coding sequence is TGTGCCACCAGCAGAGAAAGGGGGACCGGACGGATCTATGGCTACACCTTC. V is TRBV15 and J is TRBJ1-2, with D perhaps TRBD1 (6 bases). The CDR3 has 17 residues. Germline V lookup: CDR1 LNHNV, CDR2 YYDKDF (reference sequence). The V gene lost 0 bases and the J gene lost 4 bases, with 18 bases spanning the gap.

The V call is TRBV7-6, the J call TRBJ2-3; TRBD2 is a possible D gene (7 bases). The V and J ends lost 0 bases and 0 bases respectively, with 13 bases between them. Germline V gene data show CDR1 as SGHVS and CDR2 as FNYEAQ. CDR3 length: 17 amino acids. CDR3 residues: CASSLADTGGSTDTQYF. The DNA for the CDR3 is TGTGCCAGCAGCTTAGCGGACACGGGGGGCAGCACAGATACGCAGTATTTT. The full variable domain, in which reference TRBV7-6 and TRBJ2-3 provide the parts outside the CDR3, is GAGVSQSPRYKVTKRGQDVALRCDPISGHVSLYWYRQALGQGPEFLTYFNYEAQQDKSGLPNDRFSAERPEGSISTLTIQRTEQRDSAMYRCASSLADTGGSTDTQYFGPGTRLTVL.

The rearrangement uses TRBV27 and TRBJ1-2, with D perhaps TRBD1 (5 bases). Germline lookup yields CDR1 MNHEY and CDR2 SMNVEV (reference sequence). Trimming removed 1 base at V and 4 bases at J, with 10 bases between. This CDR3 has 14 amino acids. The CDR3 coding sequence is TGTGCCAGCAGTTTATGGCCCGGGGGCTATGGCTACACCTTC. Encoded protein: CASSLWPGGYGYTF.

This clone was observed a single time. Here the CDR3 reads CASRMTGSWSRNTIYF. CDR3 DNA sequence: TGTGCCAGCAGAATGACAGGGAGTTGGTCTCGAAACACCATATATTTT. This chain connects TRBV7-7 to TRBJ1-3; the match to TRBD1 covers 7 bases. This CDR3 region has 16 residues. Trimming took 6 bases from V and 5 from J; bases not matched to a gene: 13. The germline V gene has CDR1 SSHAT and CDR2 FNYEAQ (reference sequence). The whole variable domain, remainder taken from reference TRBV7-7 and TRBJ1-3, is GAGVSQSPRYKVTKRGQDVTLRCDPISSHATLYWYQQALGQGPEFLTYFNYEAQPDKSGLPSDRFSAERPEGSISTLTIQRTEQRDSAMYRCASRMTGSWSRNTIYFGEGSWLTVV.

This clone has more than one count but fewer than ten. The chain recombines TRBV11-3 with TRBJ2-2, with a tentative D call TRBD2 (5 bases). Looked up from germline, CDR1 is SGHNT and CDR2 is YENEEA. V was pared by 0 bases and J by 5 bases, with 7 bases between. This CDR3 region has 14 residues. The CDR3 DNA follows: TGTGCCAGCAGCTTAGATCGCGGGACCGGGGAGCTGTTTTTT. As protein: CASSLDRGTGELFF. Variable domain in full (rest from reference TRBV11-3 and TRBJ2-2): EAGVVQSPRYKIIEKKQPVAFWCNPISGHNTLYWYLQNLGQGPELLIRYENEEAVDDSQLPKDRFSAERLKGVDSTLKIQPAELGDSAVYLCASSLDRGTGELFFGEGSRLTVL.

This rearrangement joins TRBV6-6 to TRBJ2-3; 9 positions agree with TRBD1. The CDR3 loop spans 15 amino acids. From germline, CDR1 is MNHNY and CDR2 SVGAGI (reference sequence). Trimming removed 5 bases from V and 4 bases from J; junction bases left unmatched: 7. In DNA, the CDR3 is TGTGCCAGCAGTGACCGACAGGGGGTCCCAGATACGCAGTATTTT. Translated, it gives CASSDRQGVPDTQYF.